Listed below are T cell receptor beta chains from one sample, sequenced in a study of beta chain features in type 1 diabetes. Sequencing was performed with immunoSEQ multiplex PCR; in TCRdb, only in-frame clones are kept and a portion is missing. The table includes tens of thousands of clones, around three fifths detected once. The sample comprised stem cell memory CD4+ T cells from blood. All receptors come from a man aged 18 to 35 with type 1 diabetes. Each CDR3 is given with its conserved first and last residue. The D gene is left open where the match is weak. Clone size, where shown, is once, few, many, or a class for clones that have expanded.

D gene: NA
V gene: TRBV5-1
J gene: TRBJ2-7
clone size: NA
CDR3 protein: CASSPRVADSSYEQYF
CDR3 DNA: TGCGCCAGCAGCCCACGGGTAGCGGATAGCTCCTACGAGCAGTACTTC

D gene: TRBD2
V gene: TRBV9
J gene: TRBJ2-5
clone size: NA
CDR3 protein: CASSPPLKQRGYQETQYF
CDR3 DNA: TGTGCCAGCAGCCCCCCATTGAAGCAGCGGGGGTATCAAGAGACCCAGTACTTC

D gene: TRBD2
V gene: TRBV18
J gene: TRBJ2-1
clone size: NA
CDR3 protein: CASSTPRPAGGSYNEQFF
CDR3 DNA: TGTGCCAGCTCAACCCCACGCCCAGCGGGAGGCTCCTACAATGAGCAGTTCTTC

D gene: NA
V gene: TRBV7-2
J gene: TRBJ2-7
clone size: few
CDR3 protein: CASSEGFVGQYF
CDR3 DNA: TGTGCCAGCAGTGAGGGTTTTGTGGGGCAGTACTTC

D gene: TRBD1
V gene: TRBV29-1
J gene: TRBJ1-2
clone size: once
CDR3 protein: CSVVDPFGPRDRGGYGYTF
CDR3 DNA: TGCAGCGTTGTGGACCCATTCGGCCCCCGGGACAGGGGAGGCTATGGCTACACCTTC

D gene: TRBD2
V gene: TRBV28
J gene: TRBJ2-7
clone size: NA
CDR3 protein: CASSLRGTSGRAGQQYF
CDR3 DNA: TGTGCCAGCAGTTTGCGTGGGACTAGCGGGAGGGCCGGGCAGCAGTACTTC

D gene: NA
V gene: TRBV28
J gene: TRBJ1-2
clone size: NA
CDR3 protein: CASTPTVFYGYTF
CDR3 DNA: TGTGCCAGCACTCCCACGGTCTTCTATGGCTACACCTTC

D gene: NA
V gene: TRBV15
J gene: TRBJ2-1
clone size: few
CDR3 protein: CATSRDIHYNNEQFF
CDR3 DNA: TGTGCCACCAGCAGAGATATCCATTACAACAATGAGCAGTTCTTC

D gene: TRBD1
V gene: TRBV28
J gene: TRBJ1-5
clone size: once
CDR3 protein: CASSSGQGDQPQHF
CDR3 DNA: TGTGCCAGCAGTTCGGGACAGGGTGATCAGCCCCAGCATTTT

D gene: NA
V gene: TRBV18
J gene: TRBJ2-3
clone size: NA
CDR3 protein: CASSPSGGTSTDTQYF
CDR3 DNA: TGTGCCAGCTCACCGTCTGGGGGGACTAGCACAGATACGCAGTATTTT

D gene: TRBD2
V gene: TRBV5-4
J gene: TRBJ2-7
clone size: NA
CDR3 protein: CASSYRTSGSSYEQYF
CDR3 DNA: TGTGCCAGCAGCTATAGGACTAGCGGATCCTCCTACGAGCAGTACTTC

D gene: TRBD2
V gene: TRBV19
J gene: TRBJ2-3
clone size: NA
CDR3 protein: CATTRGLAGDRDTQYF
CDR3 DNA: TGTGCCACCACAAGGGGACTAGCGGGAGATAGAGATACGCAGTATTTT

D gene: NA
V gene: TRBV7-2
J gene: TRBJ2-7
clone size: NA
CDR3 protein: CASSFPRVSEQYF
CDR3 DNA: TGTGCCAGCAGCTTCCCTAGAGTAAGCGAGCAGTACTTC

D gene: NA
V gene: TRBV10-3
J gene: TRBJ2-4
clone size: NA
CDR3 protein: CAISESSGGIPPWIQYF
CDR3 DNA: TGTGCCATCAGTGAGTCTTCAGGGGGGATCCCCCCGTGGATTCAGTACTTC

D gene: NA
V gene: TRBV6-6
J gene: TRBJ2-7
clone size: few
CDR3 protein: CASSYYRGMNSYEQYF
CDR3 DNA: TGTGCCAGCAGTTACTATCGGGGGATGAACTCCTACGAGCAGTACTTC

D gene: TRBD2
V gene: TRBV11-2
J gene: TRBJ2-2
clone size: few
CDR3 protein: CASRSSGGATNTGELFF
CDR3 DNA: TGTGCCAGCAGATCAAGCGGGGGGGCAACGAACACCGGGGAGCTGTTTTTT

D gene: TRBD1
V gene: TRBV5-6
J gene: TRBJ1-2
clone size: NA
CDR3 protein: CASSSRQGGGYTF
CDR3 DNA: TGTGCCAGCAGCTCCAGACAGGGAGGTGGCTACACCTTC

D gene: NA
V gene: TRBV29-1
J gene: TRBJ2-5
clone size: NA
CDR3 protein: CSVEYLHLGAQYF
CDR3 DNA: TGCAGCGTTGAATATCTTCATCTGGGAGCCCAGTACTTC

D gene: TRBD1
V gene: TRBV5-1
J gene: TRBJ1-2
clone size: NA
CDR3 protein: CASSPGTDYLYGYTF
CDR3 DNA: TGCGCCAGCAGCCCGGGGACAGATTACCTCTATGGCTACACCTTC

D gene: TRBD1
V gene: TRBV7-9
J gene: TRBJ1-5
clone size: NA
CDR3 protein: CASSRGGGRGLSYQPQHF
CDR3 DNA: TGTGCCAGCAGCCGAGGGGGGGGCAGGGGGCTATCATATCAGCCCCAGCATTTT

D gene: TRBD2
V gene: TRBV7-2
J gene: TRBJ2-1
clone size: NA
CDR3 protein: CASSPLFGLAGGRGEQFF
CDR3 DNA: TGTGCCAGCAGCCCACTCTTCGGACTAGCGGGAGGGCGTGGTGAGCAGTTCTTC

D gene: NA
V gene: TRBV7-6
J gene: TRBJ1-5
clone size: NA
CDR3 protein: CASSLEGTRYEQPQHF
CDR3 DNA: TGTGCCAGCAGCTTGGAGGGGACGCGTTATGAGCAGCCCCAGCATTTT

D gene: NA
V gene: TRBV18
J gene: TRBJ1-1
clone size: NA
CDR3 protein: CASSPPSSENTEAFF
CDR3 DNA: TGTGCCAGCTCACCACCGTCGAGCGAAAACACTGAAGCTTTCTTT

D gene: TRBD2
V gene: TRBV7-2
J gene: TRBJ2-2
clone size: NA
CDR3 protein: CASLRTSGTGELFF
CDR3 DNA: TGTGCCAGCTTACGGACTAGCGGGACCGGGGAGCTGTTTTTT

D gene: NA
V gene: TRBV18
J gene: TRBJ1-2
clone size: NA
CDR3 protein: CASSTDRANYGYTF
CDR3 DNA: TGTGCCAGCTCAACGGACAGAGCTAACTATGGCTACACCTTC

D gene: NA
V gene: TRBV29-1
J gene: TRBJ2-7
clone size: few
CDR3 protein: CSVEGAGGLAYEQYF
CDR3 DNA: TGCAGCGTTGAAGGGGCCGGGGGTTTAGCCTACGAGCAGTACTTC

D gene: NA
V gene: TRBV28
J gene: TRBJ1-5
clone size: NA
CDR3 protein: CASSFLGGSQPQHF
CDR3 DNA: TGTGCCAGCAGTTTTCTGGGGGGGAGTCAGCCCCAGCATTTT

D gene: NA
V gene: TRBV28
J gene: TRBJ1-4
clone size: NA
CDR3 protein: CASSRTGTFATNEKLFF
CDR3 DNA: TGTGCCAGCAGTCGAACCGGGACATTTGCAACTAATGAAAAACTGTTTTTT

D gene: TRBD2
V gene: TRBV6-5
J gene: TRBJ2-7
clone size: NA
CDR3 protein: CASSSPSRGDSYEQYF
CDR3 DNA: TGTGCCAGCAGTTCCCCTTCTCGGGGGGACTCCTACGAGCAGTACTTC

D gene: TRBD1
V gene: TRBV28
J gene: TRBJ1-2
clone size: few
CDR3 protein: CASSPGTDYGYTF
CDR3 DNA: TGTGCCAGCAGTCCCGGGACAGACTATGGCTACACCTTC

D gene: TRBD2
V gene: TRBV7-2
J gene: TRBJ2-1
clone size: NA
CDR3 protein: CASSLVASGGVGEQFF
CDR3 DNA: TGTGCCAGCAGCTTAGTCGCTAGTGGGGGGGTGGGTGAGCAGTTCTTC

D gene: NA
V gene: TRBV16
J gene: TRBJ1-1
clone size: NA
CDR3 protein: CASGRQGTSNTEAFF
CDR3 DNA: TGTGCCAGCGGACGCCAGGGGACATCGAACACTGAAGCTTTCTTT

D gene: TRBD1
V gene: TRBV13
J gene: TRBJ1-2
clone size: few
CDR3 protein: CASRPPGQVAYTF
CDR3 DNA: TGTGCCAGCAGACCACCGGGACAGGTGGCCTACACCTTC

D gene: TRBD1
V gene: TRBV5-1
J gene: TRBJ2-7
clone size: NA
CDR3 protein: CASRPAGTVTYEQYF
CDR3 DNA: TGCGCCAGCAGGCCAGCCGGGACAGTTACCTACGAGCAGTACTTC

D gene: NA
V gene: TRBV29-1
J gene: TRBJ1-4
clone size: once
CDR3 protein: CSVEETTPKEKLFF
CDR3 DNA: TGCAGCGTTGAAGAAACAACCCCGAAGGAAAAACTGTTTTTT

D gene: TRBD2
V gene: TRBV6-5
J gene: TRBJ2-1
clone size: NA
CDR3 protein: CASSSPSERGNNEQFF
CDR3 DNA: TGTGCCAGCAGTTCCCCTTCTGAGCGGGGGAACAATGAGCAGTTCTTC

D gene: NA
V gene: TRBV2
J gene: TRBJ1-3
clone size: NA
CDR3 protein: CASRAEAGNTIYF
CDR3 DNA: TGTGCCAGCAGGGCGGAGGCTGGAAACACCATATATTTT

D gene: NA
V gene: TRBV9
J gene: TRBJ1-1
clone size: once
CDR3 protein: CASSVGGETEAFF
CDR3 DNA: TGTGCCAGCAGCGTAGGGGGGGAGACTGAAGCTTTCTTT

D gene: TRBD1
V gene: TRBV6-1
J gene: TRBJ2-7
clone size: NA
CDR3 protein: CASSEQGAGGQYF
CDR3 DNA: TGTGCCAGCAGTGAACAGGGGGCGGGTGGGCAGTACTTC

D gene: TRBD1
V gene: TRBV19
J gene: TRBJ1-5
clone size: NA
CDR3 protein: CASSLHGQGGNQPQHF
CDR3 DNA: TGTGCCAGTAGTCTCCACGGACAGGGAGGGAATCAGCCCCAGCATTTT

D gene: TRBD2
V gene: TRBV29-1
J gene: TRBJ2-3
clone size: NA
CDR3 protein: CSVWTSGGRADTQYF
CDR3 DNA: TGCAGCGTCTGGACTAGCGGGGGCCGGGCAGATACGCAGTATTTT

D gene: NA
V gene: TRBV5-1
J gene: TRBJ2-5
clone size: NA
CDR3 protein: CASSLALTTEETQYF
CDR3 DNA: TGCGCCAGCAGCTTGGCCCTGACTACCGAAGAGACCCAGTACTTC

D gene: NA
V gene: TRBV5-1
J gene: TRBJ1-1
clone size: NA
CDR3 protein: CASSFPERKNTEAFF
CDR3 DNA: TGCGCCAGCAGCTTTCCAGAACGAAAGAACACTGAAGCTTTCTTT

D gene: TRBD1
V gene: TRBV5-1
J gene: TRBJ2-2
clone size: NA
CDR3 protein: CASSWDRVNTGELFF
CDR3 DNA: TGCGCCAGCAGCTGGGACAGAGTAAACACCGGGGAGCTGTTTTTT

D gene: NA
V gene: TRBV19
J gene: TRBJ2-5
clone size: NA
CDR3 protein: CASNPGEGNQETQYF
CDR3 DNA: TGTGCCAGTAATCCAGGGGAGGGGAATCAAGAGACCCAGTACTTC

D gene: NA
V gene: TRBV11-2
J gene: TRBJ1-2
clone size: few
CDR3 protein: CASSLNLYGYTF
CDR3 DNA: TGTGCCAGCAGCCTAAACTTATATGGCTACACCTTC

D gene: NA
V gene: TRBV6-1
J gene: TRBJ1-5
clone size: few
CDR3 protein: CASIMNRERQPQHF
CDR3 DNA: TGTGCCAGCATTATGAACCGGGAACGACAGCCCCAGCATTTT

D gene: NA
V gene: TRBV9
J gene: TRBJ1-1
clone size: NA
CDR3 protein: CASSVAPDRYRTEAFF
CDR3 DNA: TGTGCCAGCAGCGTAGCCCCGGACAGATATCGCACTGAAGCTTTCTTT

D gene: TRBD2
V gene: TRBV9
J gene: TRBJ2-7
clone size: NA
CDR3 protein: CASSPLAGGHSYEQYF
CDR3 DNA: TGTGCCAGCAGCCCTTTAGCGGGGGGACACTCCTACGAGCAGTACTTC